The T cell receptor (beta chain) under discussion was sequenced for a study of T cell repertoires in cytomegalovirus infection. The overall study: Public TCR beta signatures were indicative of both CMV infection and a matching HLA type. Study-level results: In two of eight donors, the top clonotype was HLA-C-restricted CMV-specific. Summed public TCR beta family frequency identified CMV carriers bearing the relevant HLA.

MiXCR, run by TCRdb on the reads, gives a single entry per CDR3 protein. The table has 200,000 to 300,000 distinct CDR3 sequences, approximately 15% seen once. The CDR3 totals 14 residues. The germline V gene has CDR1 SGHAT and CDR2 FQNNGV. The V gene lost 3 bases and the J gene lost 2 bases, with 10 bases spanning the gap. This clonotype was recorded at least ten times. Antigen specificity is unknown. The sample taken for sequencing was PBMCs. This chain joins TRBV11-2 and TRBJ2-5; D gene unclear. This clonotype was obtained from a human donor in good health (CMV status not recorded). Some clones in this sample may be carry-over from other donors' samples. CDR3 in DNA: TGTGCCAGCAGCTTTGGTTCTGTTCAAGAGACCCAGTACTTC. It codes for CASSFGSVQETQYF.